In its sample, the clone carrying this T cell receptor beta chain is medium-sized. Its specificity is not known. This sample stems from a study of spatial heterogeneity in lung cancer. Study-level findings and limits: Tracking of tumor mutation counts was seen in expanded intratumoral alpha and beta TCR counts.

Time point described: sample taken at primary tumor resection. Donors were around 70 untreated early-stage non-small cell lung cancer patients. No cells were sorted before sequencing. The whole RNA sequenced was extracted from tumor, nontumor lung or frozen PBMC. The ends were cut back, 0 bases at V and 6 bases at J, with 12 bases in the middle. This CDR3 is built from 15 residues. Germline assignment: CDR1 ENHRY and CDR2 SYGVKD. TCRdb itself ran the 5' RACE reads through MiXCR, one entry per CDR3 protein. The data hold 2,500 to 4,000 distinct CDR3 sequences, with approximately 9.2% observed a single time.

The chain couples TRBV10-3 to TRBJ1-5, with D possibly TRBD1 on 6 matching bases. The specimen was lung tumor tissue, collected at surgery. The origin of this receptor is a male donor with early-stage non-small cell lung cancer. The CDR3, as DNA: TGTGCCATCAGTGAGTCTAACAGGGCAGGTCAGCCCCAGCATTTT. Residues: CAISESNRAGQPQHF.